This T cell receptor (beta chain) was captured by sequencing in a study of shared clonotypes between healthy human individuals. Combination of CD45RO+ cells with CCR7-negative CD45RA+ TemRA cells was used for CD8 memory. The repertoire was sequenced with immunoSEQ multiplex PCR; TCRdb's copy has only in-frame clones and lacks some. The table includes over 300,000 clones, around nine tenths detected once. Findings and caveats of the study: Researchers found naive subsets generally carried larger estimated richness than memory subsets. Rarefaction curves obtained for sorted subsets showed sequencing incomplete despite large depth. Sample collection involved blood only; tissue repertoires are likely different.

To note about this clone: What it binds is unknown.

The receptor comes from a man aged 18 to 29 in good health. The material sequenced was memory CD8+ T cells sorted from blood. The subset here: CD45RO+ cells pooled with CCR7-negative TemRA cells.

The CDR3 reads CASRGDRGRNEQYF. In DNA, the CDR3 is TGTGCCAGCAGAGGGGACAGGGGGAGGAACGAGCAGTACTTC. The chain combines TRBV6-1 with TRBJ2-7; 11 bases align to TRBD1. Unmatched junction bases numbered 6, after V lost 6 bases and J lost 5 bases. Per the germline V gene, CDR1 is MNHNS and CDR2 is SASEGT. This CDR3 is 14 amino acids long.